This entry describes one T cell receptor beta chain. In the original processing: Amplifying reference gene primers gave estimates of nucleated cell counts. Assay: immunoSEQ multiplex PCR; the TCRdb copy retains only in-frame clones and omits some. Clone size and the V and J calls come from that table; the DNA yielded D and trimming. Here the sample spans roughly 80,000 clones, over 75% being singletons. These data belong to a study of blood T cell repertoires in COVID-19. V gave up 8 bases and J gave up 8 bases; unmatched junction bases: 10. CDR1 and CDR2 (germline): SNHLY, FYNNEI. This CDR3 contains 15 residues.

Sequencing input: peripheral blood. This TCR was sampled from a woman older than 75 with acute or convalescent COVID-19. The chain joins TRBV2 to TRBJ1-6; 9 bases are shared with TRBD1. In DNA, the CDR3 is TGTGCCAGCCAGGAGGGACAGGGTGAATATTCACCCCTCCACTTT. Its translation: CASQEGQGEYSPLHF.